The clone carrying this T cell receptor beta chain was observed a few times. Its antigen is as yet unknown. Its ends do not fully match the called genes, so a read error is possible. This record comes from a study of Graves' ophthalmopathy and Graves' hyperthyroidism. Findings of the study overall: The study's model predicted ophthalmopathy progression at approximately 70% sensitivity and around 75% specificity.

The authors amplified TCR beta CDR3 regions from RNA transcripts. The first round was an RT-PCR with HTBI primers, and the second round was a multiplex PCR. TCRdb reprocessed the multiplex PCR reads via MiXCR and lists one record per CDR3 protein. The table includes approximately 700,000 distinct CDR3 sequences, over 40% detected once. There are 19 residues in the CDR3. Germline V lookup: CDR1 PRHDT, CDR2 FYEKMQ (reference sequence). Patients with other autoimmune diseases, uncontrolled infections, pregnancy or lactation were excluded. Clinical symptoms, serum thyroxine, TRAb, thyroid ultrasound and orbital computed tomography formed the basis of diagnosis.

This clonotype was obtained from an adult man with Graves' ophthalmopathy. Sequencing used peripheral blood. V and J are TRBV13 and TRBJ2-6, with 7 bases identical to TRBD2. The CDR3 here is CASSQDRGAGGFGANVLTF. As DNA, the CDR3 is TGCGCCAGCAGCCAAGATCGTGGGGCCGGGGGGTTCGGGGCCAACGTCCTGACTTTC.